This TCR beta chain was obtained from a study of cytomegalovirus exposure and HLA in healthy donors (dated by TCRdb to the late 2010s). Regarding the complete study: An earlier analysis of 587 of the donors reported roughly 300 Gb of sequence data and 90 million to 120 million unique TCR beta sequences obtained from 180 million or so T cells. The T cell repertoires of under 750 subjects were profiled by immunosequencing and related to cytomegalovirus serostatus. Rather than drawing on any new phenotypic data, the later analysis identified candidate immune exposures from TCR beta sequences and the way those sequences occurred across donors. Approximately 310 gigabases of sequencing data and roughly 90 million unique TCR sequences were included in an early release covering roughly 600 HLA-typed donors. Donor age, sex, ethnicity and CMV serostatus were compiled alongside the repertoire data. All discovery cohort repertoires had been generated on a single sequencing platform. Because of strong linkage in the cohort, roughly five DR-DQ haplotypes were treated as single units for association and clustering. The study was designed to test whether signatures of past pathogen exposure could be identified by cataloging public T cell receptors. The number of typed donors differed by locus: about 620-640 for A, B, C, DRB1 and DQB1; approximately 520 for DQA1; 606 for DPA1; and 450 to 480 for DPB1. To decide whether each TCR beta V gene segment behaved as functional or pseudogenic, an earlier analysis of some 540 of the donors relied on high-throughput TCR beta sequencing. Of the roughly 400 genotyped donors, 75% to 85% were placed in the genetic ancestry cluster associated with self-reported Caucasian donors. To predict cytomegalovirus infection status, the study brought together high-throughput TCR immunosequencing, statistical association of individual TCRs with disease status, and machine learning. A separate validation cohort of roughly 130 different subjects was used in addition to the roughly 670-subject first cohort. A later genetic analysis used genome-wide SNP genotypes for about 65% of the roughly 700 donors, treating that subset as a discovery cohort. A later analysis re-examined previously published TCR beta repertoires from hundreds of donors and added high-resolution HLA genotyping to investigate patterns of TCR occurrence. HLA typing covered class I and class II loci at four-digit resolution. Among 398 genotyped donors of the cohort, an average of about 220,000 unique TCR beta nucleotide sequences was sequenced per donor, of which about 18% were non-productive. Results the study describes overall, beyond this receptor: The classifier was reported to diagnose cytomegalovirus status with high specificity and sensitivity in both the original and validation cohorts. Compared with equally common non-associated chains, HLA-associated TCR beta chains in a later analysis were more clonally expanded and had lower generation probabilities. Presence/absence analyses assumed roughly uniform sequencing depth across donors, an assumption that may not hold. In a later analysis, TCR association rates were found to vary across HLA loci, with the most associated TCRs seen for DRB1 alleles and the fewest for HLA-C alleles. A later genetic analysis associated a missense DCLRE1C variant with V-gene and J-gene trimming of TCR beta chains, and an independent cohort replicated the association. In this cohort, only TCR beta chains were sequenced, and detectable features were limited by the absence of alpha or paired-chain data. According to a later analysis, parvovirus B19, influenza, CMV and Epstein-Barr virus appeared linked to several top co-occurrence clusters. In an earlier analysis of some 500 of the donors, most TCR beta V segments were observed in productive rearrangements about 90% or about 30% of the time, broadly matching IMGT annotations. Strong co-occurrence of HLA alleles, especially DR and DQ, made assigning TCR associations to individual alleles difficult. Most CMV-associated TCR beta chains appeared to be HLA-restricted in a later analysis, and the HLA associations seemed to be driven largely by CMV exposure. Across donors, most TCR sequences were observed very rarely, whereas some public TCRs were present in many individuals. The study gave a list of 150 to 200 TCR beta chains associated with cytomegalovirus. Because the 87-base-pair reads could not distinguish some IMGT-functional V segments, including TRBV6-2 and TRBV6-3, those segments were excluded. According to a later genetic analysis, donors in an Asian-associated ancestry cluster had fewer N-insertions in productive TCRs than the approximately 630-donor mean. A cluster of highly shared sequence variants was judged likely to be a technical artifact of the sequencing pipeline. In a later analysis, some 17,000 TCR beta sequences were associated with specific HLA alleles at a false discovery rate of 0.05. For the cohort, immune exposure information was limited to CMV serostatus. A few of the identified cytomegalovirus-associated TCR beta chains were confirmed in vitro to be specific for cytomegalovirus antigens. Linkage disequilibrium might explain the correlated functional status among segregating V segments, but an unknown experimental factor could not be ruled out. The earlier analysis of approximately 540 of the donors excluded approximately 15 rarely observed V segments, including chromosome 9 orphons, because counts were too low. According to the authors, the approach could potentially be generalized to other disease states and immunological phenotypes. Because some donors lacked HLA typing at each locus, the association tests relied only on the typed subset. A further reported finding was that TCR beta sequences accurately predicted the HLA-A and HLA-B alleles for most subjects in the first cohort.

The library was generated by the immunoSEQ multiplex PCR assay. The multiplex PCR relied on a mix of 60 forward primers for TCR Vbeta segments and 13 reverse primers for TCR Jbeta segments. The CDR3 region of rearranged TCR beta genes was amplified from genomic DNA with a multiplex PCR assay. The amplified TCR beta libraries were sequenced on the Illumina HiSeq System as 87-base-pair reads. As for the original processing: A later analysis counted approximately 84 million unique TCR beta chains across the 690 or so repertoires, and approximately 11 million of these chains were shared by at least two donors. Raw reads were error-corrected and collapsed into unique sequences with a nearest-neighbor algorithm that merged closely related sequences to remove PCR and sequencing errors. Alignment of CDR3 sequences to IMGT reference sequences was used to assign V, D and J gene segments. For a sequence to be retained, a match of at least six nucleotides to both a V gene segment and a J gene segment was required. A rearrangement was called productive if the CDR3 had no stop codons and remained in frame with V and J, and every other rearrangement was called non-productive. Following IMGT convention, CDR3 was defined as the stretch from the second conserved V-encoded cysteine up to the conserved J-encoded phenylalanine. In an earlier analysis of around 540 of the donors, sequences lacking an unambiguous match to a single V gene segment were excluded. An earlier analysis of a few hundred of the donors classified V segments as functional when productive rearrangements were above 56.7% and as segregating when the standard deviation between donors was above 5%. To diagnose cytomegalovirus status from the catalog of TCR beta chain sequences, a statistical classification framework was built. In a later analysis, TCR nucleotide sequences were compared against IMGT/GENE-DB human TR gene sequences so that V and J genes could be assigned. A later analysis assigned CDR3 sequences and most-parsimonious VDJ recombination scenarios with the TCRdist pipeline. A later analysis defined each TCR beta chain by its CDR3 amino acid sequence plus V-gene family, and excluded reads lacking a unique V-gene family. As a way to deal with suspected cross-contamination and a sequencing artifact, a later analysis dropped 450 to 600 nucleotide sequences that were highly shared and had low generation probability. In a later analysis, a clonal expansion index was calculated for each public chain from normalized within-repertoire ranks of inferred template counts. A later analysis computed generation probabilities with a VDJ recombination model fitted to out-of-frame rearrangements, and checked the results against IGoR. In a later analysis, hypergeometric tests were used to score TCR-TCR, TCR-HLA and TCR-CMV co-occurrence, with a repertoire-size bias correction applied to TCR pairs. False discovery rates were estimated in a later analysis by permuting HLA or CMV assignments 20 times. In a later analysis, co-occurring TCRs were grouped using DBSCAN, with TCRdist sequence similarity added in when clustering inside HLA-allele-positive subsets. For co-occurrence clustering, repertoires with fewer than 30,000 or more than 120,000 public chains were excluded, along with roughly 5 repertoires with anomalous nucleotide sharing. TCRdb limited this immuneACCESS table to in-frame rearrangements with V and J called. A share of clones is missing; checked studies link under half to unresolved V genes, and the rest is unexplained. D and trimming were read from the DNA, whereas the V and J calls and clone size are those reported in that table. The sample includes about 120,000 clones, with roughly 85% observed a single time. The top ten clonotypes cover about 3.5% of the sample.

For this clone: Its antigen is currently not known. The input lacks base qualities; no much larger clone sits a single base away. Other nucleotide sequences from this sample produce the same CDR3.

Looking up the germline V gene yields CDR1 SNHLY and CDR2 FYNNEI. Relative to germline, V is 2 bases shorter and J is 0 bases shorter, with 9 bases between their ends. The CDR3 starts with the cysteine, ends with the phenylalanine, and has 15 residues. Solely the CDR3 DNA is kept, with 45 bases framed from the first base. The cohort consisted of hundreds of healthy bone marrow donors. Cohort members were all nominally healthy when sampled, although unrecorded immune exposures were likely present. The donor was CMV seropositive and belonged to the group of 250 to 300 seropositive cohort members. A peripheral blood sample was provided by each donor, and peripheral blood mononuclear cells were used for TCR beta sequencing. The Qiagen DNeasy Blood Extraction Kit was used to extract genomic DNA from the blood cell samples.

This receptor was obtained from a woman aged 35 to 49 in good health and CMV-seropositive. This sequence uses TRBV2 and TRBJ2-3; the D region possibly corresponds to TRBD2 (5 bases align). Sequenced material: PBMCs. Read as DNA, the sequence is TGTGCCAGCAGTGAACAGCGGACTAGCACAGATACGCAGTATTTT. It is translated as CASSEQRTSTDTQYF.